A single sample gave rise to the 28 T cell receptor beta chains below, sequenced in a study of type 1 regulatory T cells. For these receptors, no antigen is known. Via MiXCR, TCRdb re-called the reads, giving one row per CDR3 protein. Of around 62,000 distinct CDR3 sequences in the sample, about 62% were seen once. The sample consisted of cultured T cells, either the whole culture or a sorted T cell fraction (not recorded which). Subset in this sample: Tr1-enriched cell product generated in vitro against host alloantigens. The receptor set was obtained from a human donor in good health.

This CDR3 reads CASSLTQPQHF. CDR3 DNA: TGTGCCAGCAGTTTAACCCAGCCCCAGCATTTT. The chain is built from TRBV28 and TRBJ1-5; D remains ambiguous. The CDR3 is made up of 11 amino acids. V lost 2 bases and J lost 7, with 3 bases in between. Germline values: CDR1 MDHEN, CDR2 SYDVKM. Filled out from reference TRBV28 and TRBJ1-5, the complete variable domain reads DVKVTQSSRYLVKRTGEKVFLECVQDMDHENMFWYRQDPGLGLRLIYFSYDVKMKEKGDIPEGYSVSREKKERFSLILESASTNQTSMYLCASSLTQPQHFGDGTRLSIL.

A few counts support this clonotype. The V call is TRBV19, the J call TRBJ1-5; D remains ambiguous. Germline CDR1 LNHDA, CDR2 SQIVND (reference sequence). The CDR3 extends over 12 amino acids. Trimming pared 3 bases from V and 4 bases from J, leaving 4 bases between. The CDR3 DNA sequence: TGTGCCAGTAGTATGACTAATCAGCCCCAGCATTTT. It specifies CASSMTNQPQHF. Full variable domain (remainder filled in from reference TRBV19 and TRBJ1-5): DGGITQSPKYLFRKEGQNVTLSCEQNLNHDAMYWYRQDPGQGLRLIYYSQIVNDFQKGDIAEGYSVSREKKESFPLTVTSAQKNPTAFYLCASSMTNQPQHFGDGTRLSIL.

The V gene is TRBV12-5, the J gene TRBJ2-1; D unresolved. Per the germline V gene, CDR1 is LGHNT and CDR2 is FRNRAP. The CDR3 is 14 amino acids. Trimming took 1 base from V and 7 from J, leaving 11 bases between them. The CDR3 DNA is TGTGCTAGTGGTTTGGCCTCCCTCGGAAATGAGCAGTTCTTC. It codes for CASGLASLGNEQFF.

V gene TRBV27 combines with J gene TRBJ2-1, with D possibly TRBD1 on 6 matching bases. With 5 bases removed from V and 2 bases from J, the gap between germline ends came to 13 bases. There are 15 residues in the CDR3. From germline, CDR1 is MNHEY and CDR2 SMNVEV (reference sequence). CDR3 sequence (DNA): TGTGCCAGCAGTCCACGAAAGGGGGCCTACAATGAGCAGTTCTTC. It is translated as CASSPRKGAYNEQFF.

The V gene is TRBV27, the J gene TRBJ2-7, with TRBD2 matching over 10 bases. V shed 2 bases, J shed 0 bases, and the junction held 7 bases outside the gene matches. The CDR3 is 17 amino acids. Germline V gene lookup returns CDR1 MNHEY and CDR2 SMNVEV (reference sequence). The CDR3, as DNA: TGTGCCAGCAGTTTAAAAAGTCTAGCGGGAGTCTCCTACGAGCAGTACTTC. This sequence encodes CASSLKSLAGVSYEQYF.

V and J are TRBV7-2 and TRBJ2-5; TRBD2 agrees at 11 bases. The CDR3 length is 16 residues. Germline V gives CDR1 SGHTA, CDR2 FQGNSA. Trimming at V came to 6 bases and at J to 2 bases, leaving 8 bases not matched to a gene. DNA for the CDR3: TGTGCCAGCAGAACGGGACTAGCGGTACCTCAAGAGACCCAGTACTTC. Protein: CASRTGLAVPQETQYF.

The V and J genes are TRBV5-4 and TRBJ1-4; no reliable D call. The germline V and J ends were trimmed by 4 bases and 3 bases, with 13 bases remaining between them. The length of the CDR3 is 15 residues. Germline loops: CDR1 SGHNT, CDR2 YYREEE (reference sequence). The CDR3 DNA reads as TGTGCCAGCAGCAGACGAAGTCCCCCTAATGAAAAACTGTTTTTT. Translating it yields CASSRRSPPNEKLFF.

The rearrangement links TRBV27 to TRBJ2-1; the D call may be TRBD1 or TRBD2 (5 bases each). The length of the CDR3 is 16 residues. Trimming took off 4 bases at V and 4 bases at J, with 17 bases between the two ends. Germline loops: CDR1 MNHEY, CDR2 SMNVEV (reference sequence). The CDR3 reads CASSSPGRGTYNEQFF. The CDR3 DNA is TGTGCCAGCAGTTCGCCGGGACGAGGAACGTACAATGAGCAGTTCTTC.

This clonotype came up a few times. A read error may produce the germline difference seen at one junction end. The rearrangement joins TRBV4-1 to TRBJ2-1; D possibly matches TRBD1 or TRBD2 (6 bases each). The CDR3 loop spans 18 amino acids. Germline CDR1 is MGHRA and CDR2 is YSYEKL. This CDR3 is CASSQSLLRAGTSGEQFF. In DNA, the CDR3 is TGCGCCAGCAGCCAATCTTTGCTCCGGGCGGGGACAAGCGGTGAGCAGTTTTTC.

V and J are TRBV7-7 and TRBJ2-2, with TRBD2 matching 15 bases. The CDR3 runs 17 residues. Losses at the gene ends were 6 bases for V and 4 bases for J; bases not matched to a gene: 6. The V gene's germline CDR1 is SSHAT and CDR2 FNYEAQ (reference sequence). DNA of the CDR3: TGTGCCAGCAGATCCGGGACTAGCGGGAGGTCCACCGGGGAGCTGTTTTTT. Protein product: CASRSGTSGRSTGELFF.

This chain joins TRBV20-1 and TRBJ2-7; TRBD2 aligns across 11 bases. Germline assignment: CDR1 DFQATT and CDR2 SNEGSKA (reference sequence). The CDR3 extends over 15 amino acids. V was clipped by 3 bases and J by 4 bases; unmatched bases: 8. CDR3 loop: CSASGTSGRPYEQYF. The CDR3 bases are TGCAGTGCTAGTGGCACTAGCGGGAGACCTTACGAGCAGTACTTC.

V gene TRBV6-1 combines with J gene TRBJ2-1; 8 nucleotides align to TRBD1. The CDR3 spans 15 residues. Per germline, CDR1 MNHNS and CDR2 SASEGT. V was pared by 6 bases and J by 5 bases, with 9 bases of the junction left unmatched. The DNA for the CDR3 is TGTGCCAGCAGGGGTGGACAGGGCATCGACAATGAGCAGTTCTTC. It is translated as CASRGGQGIDNEQFF.

The chain joins TRBV9 to TRBJ1-2; unclear D gene. The CDR3 length is 15 residues. The V end was cut by 4 bases, the J end by 3 bases, with 16 bases between. CDR1 SGDLS and CDR2 YYNGEE come from the germline V gene. The CDR3 DNA is TGTGCCAGCAGCCTAATTGGGAGCGGAGACTATGGCTACACCTTC. Protein sequence: CASSLIGSGDYGYTF.

The chain uses TRBV20-1 and TRBJ2-1; TRBD2 matches at 10 bases. CDR1 and CDR2 from the germline V gene are DFQATT and SNEGSKA (reference sequence). This CDR3 is 14 amino acids long. Trimming cost V 3 bases and J 9 bases; bases outside gene matches: 8. The CDR3 nucleotides are TGCAGTGCTAGTAGGAGCGGGAGGGGTTCTGAGCAGTTCTTC. Its protein is CSASRSGRGSEQFF.

This clonotype was recorded many times. The CDR3 DNA reads TGTGCCAGCAGCCACCCACTAGCGGGCAATGAGCAGTTCTTC. It translates to CASSHPLAGNEQFF. This rearrangement joins TRBV3-1 to TRBJ2-1, with 9 bases matching TRBD2. Per germline, CDR1 LGHDT and CDR2 YNNKEL (reference sequence). This CDR3 has 14 amino acids. The J segment lost 6 bases and the V segment lost 3 bases, leaving 3 bases of the junction unmatched.

This rearrangement joins TRBV29-1 to TRBJ1-2; 9 bases match TRBD1. V was pared by 6 bases and J by 6 bases, with 8 bases of the junction left unmatched. The CDR3 is made up of 13 amino acids. In germline, CDR1 is SQVTM, CDR2 ANQGSEA. This chain's CDR3 is CSVGPTGGNGYTF. The CDR3 region has the DNA TGCAGCGTGGGGCCAACAGGGGGCAATGGCTACACCTTC.

The J gene is TRBJ2-7, the V gene TRBV12-3 or TRBV12-4, with 12 positions matching TRBD2. The trim removed 5 bases at V and 4 bases at J, leaving 3 bases unmatched. The CDR3 covers 14 residues. The CDR3 reads CASSGTSGRYEQYF. The CDR3 DNA follows: TGTGCCAGCAGTGGGACTAGCGGGCGGTACGAGCAGTACTTC.

The chain recombines TRBV20-1 with TRBJ1-1; 8 bases match TRBD1. Germline assignment: CDR1 DFQATT and CDR2 SNEGSKA (reference sequence). This CDR3 comprises 12 residues. The CDR3 loop reads CVADRENTEAFF. CDR3 coding DNA: TGCGTAGCGGACAGGGAGAACACTGAAGCTTTCTTT.

This clonotype showed up many times. This rearrangement joins TRBV5-1 to TRBJ2-1, with D perhaps matching TRBD1 (6 bases). The CDR3 length is 13 residues. The ends were cut back, 4 bases at V and 5 bases at J, with 10 bases in the middle. CDR1 and CDR2 (germline): SGHRS, YFSETQ. The CDR3 region has the DNA TGCGCCAGCAGCATAGACAGGAACAATGAGCAGTTCTTC. Encoded protein: CASSIDRNNEQFF.

This rearrangement joins TRBV5-1 to TRBJ2-6, with D hard to call. V was clipped by 4 bases and J by 0 bases, with 11 bases between them. From germline, CDR1 is SGHRS and CDR2 YFSETQ. The CDR3 totals 16 residues. CDR3 coding DNA: TGCGCCAGCAGCCCGACTGGAATCTCTGGGGCCAACGTCCTGACTTTC. Amino acids: CASSPTGISGANVLTF.

This clonotype was picked up many times. The CDR3 is CASGREVEDTQYF. DNA for the CDR3: TGTGCCAGCGGGCGGGAGGTAGAGGATACGCAGTATTTT. The chain uses TRBV9 and TRBJ2-3; 8 bases are shared with TRBD2. The V segment lost 7 bases and the J segment 6 bases; nucleotides outside the gene matches: 7. The CDR3 length is 13 residues. Germline V lookup: CDR1 SGDLS, CDR2 YYNGEE.

This clonotype was counted at least ten times. This CDR3 reads CASSLDPSGYYNEQFF. The CDR3 DNA reads TGTGCCAGCAGCTTAGACCCTAGCGGGTACTACAATGAGCAGTTCTTC. This chain links TRBV7-2 with TRBJ2-1, with TRBD2 matching over 8 bases. CDR1 and CDR2 from the germline V gene are SGHTA and FQGNSA. This CDR3 is built from 16 residues. V was clipped by 1 base and J by 3 bases; unmatched bases: 5.

This clonotype was counted between two and nine times. J is TRBJ2-3 and V is TRBV30; TRBD2 matches 7 bases. In germline, CDR1 is GTSNPN, CDR2 SVGIG (reference sequence). CDR3 size: 14 residues. With 3 bases clipped from V and 3 bases from J, the junction kept 6 bases outside the gene matches. CDR3 bases: TGTGCCTGGAGGTCCCGCGGGAGTACAGATACGCAGTATTTT. It codes for CAWRSRGSTDTQYF.

The chain couples TRBV20-1 to TRBJ2-1; no firm D call. V was clipped by 0 bases and J by 4 bases, with 16 bases between them. In germline, CDR1 is DFQATT, CDR2 SNEGSKA (reference sequence). The CDR3 is 16 amino acids. CDR3 amino acids: CSARDLQESRYNEQFF. CDR3 DNA: TGCAGTGCTAGAGATCTCCAAGAGAGTCGGTACAATGAGCAGTTCTTC.

V gene TRBV28 combines with J gene TRBJ1-3; D is ambiguous. V lost 6 bases and J 5 bases, leaving 5 bases between the germline ends. The CDR3 runs 11 residues. Germline V CDR1 and CDR2: MDHEN, SYDVKM. The CDR3 protein is CASSVRNTIYF. The DNA of the CDR3 is TGTGCCAGCAGCGTAAGAAACACCATATATTTT. The full variable domain, rest sourced from reference TRBV28 and TRBJ1-3, is DVKVTQSSRYLVKRTGEKVFLECVQDMDHENMFWYRQDPGLGLRLIYFSYDVKMKEKGDIPEGYSVSREKKERFSLILESASTNQTSMYLCASSVRNTIYFGEGSWLTVV.

This clonotype occurred once. The CDR3: CSAQTDGLGEAFF. The CDR3 nucleotides read TGCAGCGCCCAGACAGATGGCTTGGGTGAAGCTTTCTTT. This chain joins TRBV29-1 and TRBJ1-1, with D possibly being TRBD1 (5 bases). Trimming removed 7 bases from V and 7 bases from J, with 19 bases in between. The germline V gene encodes CDR1 SQVTM and CDR2 ANQGSEA. The CDR3 loop spans 13 amino acids.

The rearrangement links TRBV20-1 to TRBJ2-1; 8 positions agree with TRBD2. J gave up 5 bases and V 6 bases, and 6 bases lay outside the gene matches. The CDR3 has 13 residues. The germline gives CDR1 DFQATT, CDR2 SNEGSKA (reference sequence). CDR3 region: CSAPTSGNNEQFF. The CDR3 bases are TGCAGTGCCCCTACTAGCGGAAACAATGAGCAGTTCTTC.

This sequence joins TRBV7-3 and TRBJ2-1; 14 bases agree with TRBD2. Germline CDR1 SGHTA, CDR2 FQGTGA. The CDR3 has 17 residues. The trim removed 5 bases at V and 4 bases at J, leaving 7 bases unmatched. The CDR3 sequence is CASSPEGTSGRYNEQFF. The CDR3 nucleotides are TGTGCCAGCAGCCCCGAGGGGACTAGCGGGAGATACAATGAGCAGTTCTTC.